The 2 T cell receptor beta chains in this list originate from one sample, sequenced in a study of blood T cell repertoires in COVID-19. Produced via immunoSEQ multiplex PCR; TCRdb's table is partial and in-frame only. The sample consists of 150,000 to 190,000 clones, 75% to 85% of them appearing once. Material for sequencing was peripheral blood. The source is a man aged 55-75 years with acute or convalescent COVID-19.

Written as DNA, the CDR3 is TGTGCCAGCAAGTGGGGGCGGGCCATCCGGACTGAAGCTTTCTTT. Its translation is CASKWGRAIRTEAFF. V gene TRBV7-2 combines with J gene TRBJ1-1, with D maybe TRBD1 (6 bases). Germline loops: CDR1 SGHTA, CDR2 FQGNSA. Trimming left V 7 bases short and J 5 bases short, with 20 bases between. The CDR3 consists of 15 residues.

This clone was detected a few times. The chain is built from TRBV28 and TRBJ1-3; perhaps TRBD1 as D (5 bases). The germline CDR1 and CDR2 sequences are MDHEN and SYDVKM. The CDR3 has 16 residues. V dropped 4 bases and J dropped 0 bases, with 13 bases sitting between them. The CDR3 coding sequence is TGTGCCAGCAGTTCCCCGGGACTTCGCTCTGGAAACACCATATATTTT. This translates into CASSSPGLRSGNTIYF.